Below, 19 T cell receptor beta chains from the same sample are listed, as sequenced in a study of blood T cell repertoires in COVID-19. Sequenced by immunoSEQ multiplex PCR; TCRdb stores in-frame clones only, minus some. The profile shows 200,000 to 250,000 clones, roughly 84% of them singletons. The specimen sequenced was PBMCs or T cells enriched from blood (not recorded which). These receptor sequences come from a woman between 40 and 55 years old who had recovered from COVID-19.

The chain carries TRBV30 and TRBJ2-1, with 8 bases aligning to TRBD2. CDR3 length equals 14 residues. Germline V gives CDR1 GTSNPN, CDR2 SVGIG (reference sequence). V trimming: 4 bases; J trimming: 7 bases; junction bases outside the gene matches: 9. The CDR3 reads CAWNPGTRANEQFF. The DNA for the CDR3 is TGTGCCTGGAACCCCGGGACTAGGGCAAATGAGCAGTTCTTC.

The CDR3 is CASSLSSGSKKTQYF. The CDR3 DNA sequence: TGTGCCAGCAGCTTAAGTAGCGGGAGTAAGAAGACCCAGTACTTC. The V gene is TRBV11-2, the J gene TRBJ2-5; 9 bases map to TRBD2. V lost 2 bases and J lost 6; bases outside the gene matches: 7. The CDR3 consists of 15 residues. Germline V gene data show CDR1 as SGHAT and CDR2 as FQNNGV.

The V call is TRBV21-1, the J call TRBJ2-1; the tabulated D call, TRBD2, remains unverified against the DNA. TRBV21-1 is listed as a pseudogene. The CDR3 totals 20 residues. The CDR3 here is CASSKAPGLAGPSSYNEQFF. The DNA of the CDR3 is TGTGCCAGCAGCAAAGCCCCAGGACTAGCGGGCCCGAGCTCCTACAATGAGCAGTTCTTC.

The rearrangement joins TRBV5-1 to TRBJ2-7; unclear D gene. The CDR3 contains 12 residues. The V gene's germline CDR1 is SGHRS and CDR2 YFSETQ. V shed 1 base and J shed 3 bases, with 5 bases lying between them. CDR3 sequence reads: CASSLWLYEQYF. The CDR3 region has the DNA TGCGCCAGCAGCTTGTGGCTCTACGAGCAGTACTTC.

The chain combines TRBV2 with TRBJ1-1; D is possibly TRBD1 (5 bases). CDR3 length equals 15 residues. Germline V gene sequence: CDR1 SNHLY, CDR2 FYNNEI. V shed 6 bases and J shed 5 bases, with 19 bases lying between them. The CDR3 sequence: CASSALLGGGTEAFF. Written as DNA, the CDR3 is TGTGCCAGCAGCGCCCTATTGGGGGGTGGAACTGAAGCTTTCTTT.

This rearrangement joins TRBV18 to TRBJ1-3, with D tentatively TRBD1 (6 bases). The V end lost 6 bases, the J end lost 0 bases, and 9 bases lay between the germline ends. Germline V gene data show CDR1 as KGHSH and CDR2 as LQKENI. This CDR3 is 14 amino acids long. This CDR3 reads CASSRTDSGNTIYF. CDR3 coding DNA: TGTGCCAGCTCCCGGACAGACTCTGGAAACACCATATATTTT.

The rearrangement joins TRBV30 to TRBJ2-2, with 12 bases identical to TRBD2. The junction had 2 bases not matched to a gene; V was cut back by 1 base and J by 2 bases. CDR3 length equals 16 residues. Germline CDR1 reads GTSNPN; CDR2 reads SVGIG (reference sequence). The CDR3, as DNA: TGTGCCTGGAGTGCTAGCGGGAGGGTCAACACCGGGGAGCTGTTTTTT. This sequence encodes CAWSASGRVNTGELFF.

V is TRBV5-4 and J is TRBJ1-2; tentatively, D is TRBD1 (6 bases). Germline V gene sequence: CDR1 SGHNT, CDR2 YYREEE (reference sequence). Trimming took off 0 bases at V and 5 bases at J, with 17 bases between the two ends. This CDR3 spans 16 amino acids. The CDR3 spells CASSLVSGRGRYGYTF. The CDR3 nucleotides are TGTGCCAGCAGCTTGGTATCGGGCAGGGGAAGGTATGGCTACACCTTC.

For the CDR3, the DNA is TGTGCCAGCAGCCTAACGGACAGGTCCTACGAGCAGTACTTC. It codes for CASSLTDRSYEQYF. This chain uses TRBV11-2 with TRBJ2-7; 7 nucleotides match TRBD1. V lost 5 bases and J lost 1; bases outside the gene matches: 5. This CDR3 spans 14 amino acids. From germline, CDR1 is SGHAT and CDR2 FQNNGV.

This clone was seen only once. The V call is TRBV5-1, the J call TRBJ1-3, with 7 positions matching TRBD1. In germline, CDR1 is SGHRS, CDR2 YFSETQ. The V and J ends lost 4 bases and 1 base, in that order; junction bases with no gene match: 2. CDR3 length equals 14 residues. CDR3 sequence reads: CASSPTGSGNTIYF. The CDR3 DNA reads as TGCGCCAGCAGCCCGACAGGGTCTGGAAACACCATATATTTT.

The genes are TRBV30 and TRBJ2-2; D is ambiguous. CDR1 and CDR2 (germline): GTSNPN, SVGIG (reference sequence). The CDR3 contains 10 residues. V was clipped by 6 bases and J by 5 bases, with 4 bases between them. The CDR3 region is CACRTGELFF. In nucleotides, the CDR3 is TGTGCCTGCAGAACCGGGGAGCTGTTTTTT.

The chain carries TRBV10-2 and TRBJ2-6; 11 positions match TRBD1. The CDR3 consists of 21 residues. Germline trimming cut 10 bases from V and 0 bases from J; bases unmatched to any gene: 20. Germline V lookup: CDR1 WSHSY, CDR2 SAAADI. The CDR3 is CATRAPSWDRGKSSGANVLTF. CDR3 nucleotide sequence: TGCGCCACCAGGGCCCCTTCCTGGGACAGGGGGAAGAGCTCTGGGGCCAACGTCCTGACTTTC.

The chain uses TRBV11-3 and TRBJ2-1; TRBD2 matches 9 bases. The CDR3 spans 14 residues. V lost 5 bases to trimming and J lost 5 bases; unmatched junction nucleotides: 4. The germline V gene has CDR1 SGHNT and CDR2 YENEEA. Here the CDR3 reads CASSLRTSDNEQFF. In nucleotides, the CDR3 is TGTGCCAGCAGCCTCCGGACTAGCGACAATGAGCAGTTCTTC.

The chain has TRBV28 and TRBJ2-2, with D tentatively TRBD1 (6 bases). Deletions cut 6 bases from V and 6 bases from J, with 17 bases between. The length of the CDR3 is 15 residues. Germline assignment: CDR1 MDHEN and CDR2 SYDVKM. The CDR3 nucleotides are TGTGCCAGCAGAGGGGACACCGCAATGGCCGGGGAGCTGTTTTTT. This encodes CASRGDTAMAGELFF. Full variable domain (outside the CDR3, taken from reference TRBV28 and TRBJ2-2): DVKVTQSSRYLVKRTGEKVFLECVQDMDHENMFWYRQDPGLGLRLIYFSYDVKMKEKGDIPEGYSVSREKKERFSLILESASTNQTSMYLCASRGDTAMAGELFFGEGSRLTVL.

The chain has TRBV7-2 and TRBJ1-2, with 11 nucleotides matching TRBD1. Trimming cost V 3 bases and J 4 bases; bases outside gene matches: 10. The CDR3 sequence is 17 residues long. Germline CDR1 reads SGHTA; CDR2 reads FQGNSA. The CDR3 DNA sequence: TGTGCCAGCAGCTTTGGGACAGGGGGATTAGTTGGCTATGGCTACACCTTC. Its protein is CASSFGTGGLVGYGYTF.

The chain recombines TRBV21-1 with TRBJ2-1; the DNA was not used to check the table's D call, TRBD1. TRBV21-1 represents a pseudogene. The CDR3 extends over 16 amino acids. The DNA of the CDR3 is TGTGCCAGCAGCCCTAAACCCAAGGGACAGGAAAATGAGCAGTTCTTC. Amino acids: CASSPKPKGQENEQFF.

The V call is TRBV6-6, the J call TRBJ2-1; D is possibly TRBD2 (6 bases). Germline lookup yields CDR1 MNHNY and CDR2 SVGAGI (reference sequence). The CDR3 covers 14 residues. V was trimmed by 9 bases and J by 6 bases, leaving 18 bases between them. CDR3 in amino acids: CASNLGLRGNEQFF. The CDR3 DNA follows: TGTGCCAGTAACTTGGGACTTAGAGGCAATGAGCAGTTCTTC.

The rearrangement links TRBV30 to TRBJ2-2, with D perhaps matching TRBD2 (6 bases). CDR1 is GTSNPN, CDR2 SVGIG, per germline (reference sequence). The CDR3 is made up of 15 amino acids. The V gene lost 3 bases and the J gene lost 3 bases, with 14 bases spanning the gap. The CDR3 region is CAWSMTSFYTGELFF. The CDR3 DNA reads TGTGCCTGGAGCATGACTAGTTTTTACACCGGGGAGCTGTTTTTT.

The chain uses TRBV15 and TRBJ1-4; D is possibly TRBD1 (5 bases). The CDR3 runs to 14 residues. CDR1 and CDR2 (germline): LNHNV, YYDKDF (reference sequence). V was shortened by 5 bases and J by 8 bases, with 15 bases between the two germline ends. CDR3 residues: CATSGRRVGEKLFF. CDR3 DNA: TGTGCCACCAGCGGTCGCAGGGTAGGGGAAAAACTGTTTTTT.